The rows below give T cell receptor beta chains drawn from one sample of a study of blood T cell repertoires in COVID-19. Assay used: immunoSEQ multiplex PCR; TCRdb lists only in-frame clones, some missing. Altogether 200,000 to 250,000 clones are present, over 80% being singletons, with the ten largest covering roughly 6.2%. Sequences were obtained from PBMCs or T cells enriched from blood (not recorded which). The receptor set was obtained from a woman aged 40-49 years who had recovered from COVID-19. Both conserved end residues are part of each CDR3. D genes are given only for firm matches. Rows may omit the clone size; those that give it use once, few, many or a size class.

v_gene: TRBV5-8
abundance: NA
d_gene: TRBD2
j_gene: TRBJ2-1
CDR3nt: TGTGCCAGCAGCGTCGGGACTAGCGGGAGAAATGAGCAGTTCTTC
CDR3aa: CASSVGTSGRNEQFF

v_gene: TRBV5-1
abundance: NA
d_gene: TRBD1
j_gene: TRBJ2-5
CDR3nt: TGCGCCAGCAGCTTGGGGACAGGCCAAGAGACCCAGTACTTC
CDR3aa: CASSLGTGQETQYF

v_gene: TRBV24-1
abundance: few
d_gene: TRBD2
j_gene: TRBJ2-2
CDR3nt: TGTGCCACCAGTGGTTCGTTAGCGGGAGGTTCCGGGGAGCTGTTTTTT
CDR3aa: CATSGSLAGGSGELFF

v_gene: TRBV19
abundance: NA
d_gene: NA
j_gene: TRBJ2-3
CDR3nt: TGTGCCAGTAGTGCCGCGGCAGATACGCAGTATTTT
CDR3aa: CASSAAADTQYF

v_gene: TRBV18
abundance: once
d_gene: NA
j_gene: TRBJ2-1
CDR3nt: TGTGCCAGCTCACCACGGCGACAGGTGGATGAGCAGTTCTTC
CDR3aa: CASSPRRQVDEQFF

v_gene: TRBV6-1
abundance: NA
d_gene: NA
j_gene: TRBJ2-5
CDR3nt: TGTGCCAGCAGTGAGGGGCAGGGGGAGACCCAGTACTTC
CDR3aa: CASSEGQGETQYF

v_gene: TRBV19
abundance: NA
d_gene: NA
j_gene: TRBJ1-5
CDR3nt: TGTGCCAGTAGTATACAGGGTCCACAGCCCCAGCATTTT
CDR3aa: CASSIQGPQPQHF

v_gene: TRBV28
abundance: NA
d_gene: NA
j_gene: TRBJ1-2
CDR3nt: TGTGCCAGCAGTTTTCAGGGGACCTACTATGGCTACACCTTC
CDR3aa: CASSFQGTYYGYTF

v_gene: TRBV28
abundance: NA
d_gene: TRBD1
j_gene: TRBJ2-7
CDR3nt: TGTGCCAGCAGTCCTGGGACAGGGCTCGAGCAGTACTTC
CDR3aa: CASSPGTGLEQYF

v_gene: TRBV7-2
abundance: few
d_gene: NA
j_gene: TRBJ2-1
CDR3nt: TGTGCCAGCACGGGAGCCCGGGACTACAATGAGCAGTTCTTC
CDR3aa: CASTGARDYNEQFF

v_gene: TRBV6-5
abundance: NA
d_gene: TRBD2
j_gene: TRBJ2-2
CDR3nt: TGTGCCAGCAGAGGGACTAGCGGGAGTACCGGGGAGCTGTTTTTT
CDR3aa: CASRGTSGSTGELFF

v_gene: TRBV24-1
abundance: NA
d_gene: TRBD2
j_gene: TRBJ2-1
CDR3nt: TGTGCCACCAGTGATCTAAAGCGGGACCCCTACAATGAGCAGTTCTTC
CDR3aa: CATSDLKRDPYNEQFF

v_gene: TRBV3-1/TRBV3-2
abundance: NA
d_gene: TRBD2
j_gene: TRBJ2-4
CDR3nt: TGTGCCAGCAGCCAAGCGGGGAGGGAAAACATTCAGTACTTC
CDR3aa: CASSQAGRENIQYF

v_gene: TRBV7-9
abundance: NA
d_gene: TRBD2
j_gene: TRBJ2-5
CDR3nt: TGTGCCAGCAGCACCCCTAGCGGGCTACAAGAGACCCAGTACTTC
CDR3aa: CASSTPSGLQETQYF

v_gene: TRBV10-3
abundance: NA
d_gene: TRBD1
j_gene: TRBJ1-2
CDR3nt: TGTGCCATCAGTGAACCTGACAGGGATGAATATGGCTACACCTTC
CDR3aa: CAISEPDRDEYGYTF

v_gene: TRBV2
abundance: NA
d_gene: TRBD1
j_gene: TRBJ1-2
CDR3nt: TGTGCCAGCAGTGAACGGACAGGGAGTGGCTACACCTTC
CDR3aa: CASSERTGSGYTF

v_gene: TRBV4-1
abundance: medium-sized
d_gene: NA
j_gene: TRBJ1-4
CDR3nt: TGCGCCAGCAGCCAAGGCCGGACAGATCTTGAAAAACTGTTTTTT
CDR3aa: CASSQGRTDLEKLFF

v_gene: TRBV28
abundance: NA
d_gene: NA
j_gene: TRBJ2-7
CDR3nt: TGTGCCAGCAGTTTCGCCCCCTGGGCAGGGGACTACGAGCAGTACTTC
CDR3aa: CASSFAPWAGDYEQYF

v_gene: TRBV19
abundance: NA
d_gene: NA
j_gene: TRBJ2-1
CDR3nt: TGTGCCAGTAGTATACAGAATTGGAATGAGCAGTTCTTC
CDR3aa: CASSIQNWNEQFF

v_gene: TRBV29-1
abundance: NA
d_gene: NA
j_gene: TRBJ2-1
CDR3nt: TGCAGCGTGGAAAGACAGGCCTACAATGAGCAGTTCTTC
CDR3aa: CSVERQAYNEQFF

v_gene: TRBV27
abundance: NA
d_gene: NA
j_gene: TRBJ2-1
CDR3nt: TGTGCCAGCAGTTTATCTCCCCTCAATGAGCAGTTCTTC
CDR3aa: CASSLSPLNEQFF

v_gene: TRBV5-6
abundance: NA
d_gene: NA
j_gene: TRBJ2-2
CDR3nt: TGTGCCAGCAGCTTAGGGTGGACAGCGAACACCGGGGAGCTGTTTTTT
CDR3aa: CASSLGWTANTGELFF

v_gene: TRBV5-4
abundance: NA
d_gene: NA
j_gene: TRBJ2-5
CDR3nt: TGTGCCAGCAGCCTGGCAAACTGGGAGACCCAGTACTTC
CDR3aa: CASSLANWETQYF

v_gene: TRBV7-8
abundance: NA
d_gene: TRBD2
j_gene: TRBJ2-1
CDR3nt: TGTGCCAGCAGCCGGGGACTAGCGGGGGTTGGTGAGCAGTTCTTC
CDR3aa: CASSRGLAGVGEQFF

v_gene: TRBV7-8
abundance: NA
d_gene: NA
j_gene: TRBJ1-2
CDR3nt: TGTGCCAGCAGCTTAGCAGGAGTTGACAGATTCTACTATGGCTACACCTTC
CDR3aa: CASSLAGVDRFYYGYTF

v_gene: TRBV24-1
abundance: NA
d_gene: TRBD1
j_gene: TRBJ2-1
CDR3nt: TGTGCCACCAGTGACCGGACAGGCCAAAACCCCAATGAGCAGTTCTTC
CDR3aa: CATSDRTGQNPNEQFF

v_gene: TRBV7-2
abundance: NA
d_gene: TRBD1
j_gene: TRBJ1-1
CDR3nt: TGTGCCAGCAGCTCCCCCCGGGACAGGTCGTTGAACACTGAAGCTTTCTTT
CDR3aa: CASSSPRDRSLNTEAFF

v_gene: TRBV18
abundance: few
d_gene: TRBD2
j_gene: TRBJ2-1
CDR3nt: TGTGCCAGCTCACCACCGTCTAGCGGGGAATACAATGAGCAGTTCTTC
CDR3aa: CASSPPSSGEYNEQFF

v_gene: TRBV28
abundance: NA
d_gene: NA
j_gene: TRBJ1-6
CDR3nt: TGTGCCAGCAGTTTAATAGCCACCTATAATTCACCCCTCCACTTT
CDR3aa: CASSLIATYNSPLHF

v_gene: TRBV4-1
abundance: many
d_gene: TRBD1
j_gene: TRBJ2-2
CDR3nt: TGCGCCAGCAGCCGGGGGACAGGGGGGAGCGGGGAGCTGTTTTTT
CDR3aa: CASSRGTGGSGELFF

v_gene: TRBV2
abundance: NA
d_gene: NA
j_gene: TRBJ2-5
CDR3nt: TGTGCCAGCAGTGAAGTAAGGGGAGAGACCCAGTACTTC
CDR3aa: CASSEVRGETQYF

v_gene: TRBV5-5
abundance: NA
d_gene: NA
j_gene: TRBJ1-2
CDR3nt: TGTGCCAGCAGCTTGTCCCCGAGCGGACTTAACTATGGCTACACCTTC
CDR3aa: CASSLSPSGLNYGYTF

v_gene: TRBV2
abundance: NA
d_gene: TRBD1
j_gene: TRBJ1-2
CDR3nt: TGTGCCAGCAGCAGACAGGGGAACTATGGCTACACCTTC
CDR3aa: CASSRQGNYGYTF

v_gene: TRBV11-2
abundance: NA
d_gene: TRBD1
j_gene: TRBJ2-7
CDR3nt: TGTGCCAGCAGCTATGGACAGGGTCGCGAGCAGTACTTC
CDR3aa: CASSYGQGREQYF

v_gene: TRBV24-1
abundance: NA
d_gene: NA
j_gene: TRBJ2-3
CDR3nt: TGTGCCACCAGTGATGCCCTAGCTTCAGTGGCAGATACGCAGTATTTT
CDR3aa: CATSDALASVADTQYF

v_gene: TRBV4-1
abundance: NA
d_gene: NA
j_gene: TRBJ2-1
CDR3nt: TGCGCCAGCAGCCAACCGACCAGAGGGAGTGAGCAGTTCTTC
CDR3aa: CASSQPTRGSEQFF

v_gene: TRBV29-1
abundance: NA
d_gene: NA
j_gene: TRBJ1-4
CDR3nt: TGCAGCGGTACAGATAATGAAAAACTGTTTTTT
CDR3aa: CSGTDNEKLFF

v_gene: TRBV19
abundance: NA
d_gene: TRBD1
j_gene: TRBJ2-4
CDR3nt: TGTGCCAGCGGACCGACAGGGTCCAAAAACATTCAGTACTTC
CDR3aa: CASGPTGSKNIQYF

v_gene: TRBV30
abundance: NA
d_gene: NA
j_gene: TRBJ1-1
CDR3nt: TGTGCCTGGAGTGTCCGCGGCACTGAAGCTTTCTTT
CDR3aa: CAWSVRGTEAFF

v_gene: TRBV27
abundance: NA
d_gene: TRBD2
j_gene: TRBJ2-1
CDR3nt: TGTGCCAGCAGCGAAAATACTAGCGGGAGAAGATCCTACAATGAGCAGTTCTTC
CDR3aa: CASSENTSGRRSYNEQFF

v_gene: TRBV7-8
abundance: NA
d_gene: NA
j_gene: TRBJ2-1
CDR3nt: TGTGCCAGCAGCCCGCGGGACTTCCAAAATGAGCAGTTCTTC
CDR3aa: CASSPRDFQNEQFF

v_gene: TRBV28
abundance: NA
d_gene: NA
j_gene: TRBJ2-1
CDR3nt: TGTGCCAGCATACAGGGGGGGAGGCCCCCCAATGAGCAGTTCTTC
CDR3aa: CASIQGGRPPNEQFF

v_gene: TRBV7-2
abundance: NA
d_gene: NA
j_gene: TRBJ1-6
CDR3nt: TGTGCCAGCAGCGAAATCCTACGTTCACCCCTCCACTTT
CDR3aa: CASSEILRSPLHF

v_gene: TRBV7-9
abundance: NA
d_gene: TRBD1
j_gene: TRBJ2-7
CDR3nt: TGTGCCAGCAGCTTTTTATACAGGGGGACCTACGAGCAGTACTTC
CDR3aa: CASSFLYRGTYEQYF

v_gene: TRBV18
abundance: NA
d_gene: NA
j_gene: TRBJ1-3
CDR3nt: TGTGCCAGCTCACCACTAGACACTGGAAACACCATATATTTT
CDR3aa: CASSPLDTGNTIYF